These 14 T cell receptor beta chains were sequenced from one sample in a study of blood T cell repertoires in COVID-19. Profiled with immunoSEQ multiplex PCR; TCRdb holds only in-frame clones, not every one. Seen here are some 120,000 clones, roughly 80% observed once, and the top ten hold around 13%. The sequenced sample was peripheral blood. The receptors come from a woman younger than 45 who had recovered from COVID-19.

The V and J genes are TRBV6-5 and TRBJ1-1; possible D gene TRBD1, 6 bases. The V gene's germline CDR1 is MNHEY and CDR2 SVGAGI. Trimming stripped 7 bases from V and 0 bases from J, with 12 bases between. The length of the CDR3 is 14 residues. Here the CDR3 reads CASTHQGMNTEAFF. CDR3 DNA: TGTGCCAGCACCCATCAGGGGATGAACACTGAAGCTTTCTTT.

This chain links TRBV18 with TRBJ1-5, with TRBD1 identical over 8 bases. V gave up 3 bases and J gave up 7 bases; unmatched junction bases: 5. There are 14 residues in the CDR3. Germline CDR1 KGHSH, CDR2 LQKENI. DNA of the CDR3: TGTGCCAGCTCACCCCTCACAGGGGGACAGCCCCAGCATTTT. Encoded protein: CASSPLTGGQPQHF.

The chain links TRBV6-5 to TRBJ1-1; TRBD1 might be the D (5 bases). Germline loops: CDR1 MNHEY, CDR2 SVGAGI. The CDR3 runs 13 residues. V lost 2 bases and J 3 bases, leaving 7 bases between the germline ends. The DNA for the CDR3 is TGTGCCAGCAGTTACGGGGGGGACACTGAAGCTTTCTTT. This gives the protein CASSYGGDTEAFF.

V gene TRBV18 combines with J gene TRBJ1-2; weak D call: TRBD1 (6 bases). In germline, CDR1 is KGHSH, CDR2 LQKENI. The V gene lost 5 bases and the J gene lost 2 bases, with 9 bases spanning the gap. The CDR3 loop spans 13 amino acids. CDR3 sequence: CASSEGQNYGYTF. CDR3 nucleotides: TGTGCCAGCTCAGAGGGACAAAACTATGGCTACACCTTC.

This chain uses TRBV3-1 (or the pseudogene TRBV3-2) with TRBJ1-6; D call uncertain. The CDR3 covers 13 residues. V was shortened by 0 bases and J by 7 bases, with 4 bases between the two germline ends. Germline lookup yields CDR1 LGHDT and CDR2 YNNKEL (reference sequence). The chain's CDR3 is CASSQDRNSPLHF. In DNA form, the CDR3 reads TGTGCCAGCAGCCAAGATCGGAATTCACCCCTCCACTTT.

V and J are TRBV11-2 and TRBJ2-7; maybe TRBD2 (6 bases). CDR1 is SGHAT, CDR2 FQNNGV, per germline. The CDR3 loop spans 18 amino acids. Trimming removed 0 bases from V and 3 bases from J, with 21 bases in between. CDR3 DNA sequence: TGTGCCAGCAGCTTAGATCTAGCCAGCGGGCTGAGAAACTACGAGCAGTACTTC. Its translation: CASSLDLASGLRNYEQYF.

This clone came up once. The chain employs TRBV19 and TRBJ1-1; 8 positions match TRBD1. Germline V gene sequence: CDR1 LNHDA, CDR2 SQIVND (reference sequence). V was pared by 4 bases and J by 5 bases, with 9 bases of the junction left unmatched. This CDR3 has 15 residues. The CDR3 DNA reads TGTGCCAGTAGTAGCCCACAGGGGGTTGGGACTGAAGCTTTCTTT. Its protein is CASSSPQGVGTEAFF.

V usage is TRBV10-1 and J usage is TRBJ1-3, with unresolved D. The CDR3 has 15 amino acids. V was clipped by 3 bases and J by 2 bases, with 11 bases between them. Germline V lookup: CDR1 WNHNN, CDR2 SYGVQD (reference sequence). The CDR3 reads CASSDPRTPGNTIYF. The CDR3 DNA sequence: TGCGCCAGCAGTGACCCCCGGACTCCTGGAAACACCATATATTTT.

The chain uses TRBV5-1 and TRBJ1-1, with D hard to call. V was clipped by 0 bases and J by 0 bases, with 9 bases between them. The CDR3 loop spans 15 amino acids. Germline CDR1 SGHRS, CDR2 YFSETQ. CDR3: CASSLESNMNTEAFF. The CDR3 DNA sequence: TGCGCCAGCAGCTTGGAGTCAAACATGAACACTGAAGCTTTCTTT.

The V and J genes are TRBV25-1 and TRBJ1-1; 7 positions agree with TRBD1. This CDR3 region has 15 residues. V gave up 1 base and J gave up 3 bases; unmatched junction bases: 5. Germline V gene lookup returns CDR1 MGHDK and CDR2 SYGVNS. The CDR3 DNA sequence: TGTGCCAGCAGTGAATCAGGGACAGCTGACACTGAAGCTTTCTTT. The encoded protein is CASSESGTADTEAFF.

The rearrangement links TRBV5-1 to TRBJ2-1, with 7 nucleotides matching TRBD2. Germline V CDR1 and CDR2: SGHRS, YFSETQ. This CDR3 region has 15 residues. Trimming cost V 1 base and J 5 bases; bases outside gene matches: 6. The CDR3 DNA reads TGCGCCAGCAGCTTGTTGGGGGAGGGACACAATGAGCAGTTCTTC. It translates to CASSLLGEGHNEQFF.

The J gene is TRBJ1-1, the V gene TRBV5-6; 9 bases map to TRBD1. V shed 3 bases and J 0 bases; nucleotides not matched to a gene: 9. The CDR3 contains 17 residues. Germline loops: CDR1 SGHDT, CDR2 YYEEEE. CDR3 loop: CASSSTGGRRVNTEAFF. CDR3 nucleotide sequence: TGTGCCAGCAGCTCGACAGGGGGTCGACGGGTGAACACTGAAGCTTTCTTT.

This rearrangement joins TRBV24-1 to TRBJ2-3; a possible D gene is TRBD1 (6 bases). Trimming shortened V by 6 bases and J by 2 bases, and 8 bases separated the two germline ends. The CDR3 has 13 residues. The germline V gene encodes CDR1 KGHDR and CDR2 SFDVKD. CDR3 residues: CATSQGHTDTQYF. The CDR3 DNA reads as TGTGCCACCAGTCAGGGGCACACAGATACGCAGTATTTT.

The CDR3 DNA reads as TGTGCCATCAGTGAGGGGGACAGGCCCACCGGGGAGCTGTTTTTT. This encodes CAISEGDRPTGELFF. The rearrangement uses TRBV10-3 and TRBJ2-2, with 8 bases fitting TRBD1. The CDR3 runs to 15 residues. V lost 2 bases and J lost 4; bases outside the gene matches: 3. Germline-derived CDR1 and CDR2 are ENHRY and SYGVKD.